What follows are 29 T cell receptor beta chains derived from one specimen sequenced in a study of blood T cell repertoires in COVID-19. Method: immunoSEQ multiplex PCR; TCRdb's copy keeps in-frame clones and lacks some. The sample records roughly 200,000 clones, around 80% being singletons. Sequenced sample: peripheral blood. Receptors were obtained from a human donor in a cohort sampled during active COVID-19.

The chain uses TRBV12-3 or TRBV12-4 and TRBJ2-7; D gene ambiguous. V was pared by 8 bases and J by 0 bases, with 11 bases between. The length of the CDR3 is 13 residues. The CDR3 spells CASSPHSSYEQYF. In nucleotides, the CDR3 is TGTGCCAGCTCCCCCCACAGCTCCTACGAGCAGTACTTC.

The genes are TRBV5-8 and TRBJ2-3, with TRBD1 matching 8 bases. The CDR3 length is 16 residues. The V gene's germline CDR1 is SGHTS and CDR2 YDEGEE. Losses at the gene ends were 0 bases for V and 4 bases for J; bases not matched to a gene: 7. Written as DNA, the CDR3 is TGTGCCAGCAGCTTGGAGAGGACAGGGATCCCAGATACGCAGTATTTT. Amino acid sequence: CASSLERTGIPDTQYF.

This chain joins TRBV19 and TRBJ2-1; 9 bases are shared with TRBD2. The CDR3 runs to 16 residues. The V and J ends lost 8 bases and 2 bases, in that order; junction bases with no gene match: 10. From germline, CDR1 is LNHDA and CDR2 SQIVND (reference sequence). Here the CDR3 reads CASQFRLAVPYNEQFF. The CDR3 DNA reads as TGTGCCAGTCAATTTCGACTAGCGGTCCCCTACAATGAGCAGTTCTTC.

This rearrangement joins TRBV4-1 to TRBJ2-1; TRBD1 is a possible D gene (6 bases). This CDR3 spans 15 amino acids. Per the germline V gene, CDR1 is MGHRA and CDR2 is YSYEKL. V dropped 4 bases and J dropped 8 bases, with 18 bases sitting between them. The CDR3 DNA reads TGCGCCAGCAGCCGCACAGGGTCCTTAATGGATGAGCAGTTCTTC. It codes for CASSRTGSLMDEQFF.

The V and J genes are TRBV6-6 and TRBJ2-4; 11 nucleotides agree with TRBD1. V lost 4 bases to trimming and J lost 4 bases; unmatched junction nucleotides: 6. Germline V gene sequence: CDR1 MNHNY, CDR2 SVGAGI (reference sequence). This CDR3 has 16 residues. In DNA form, the CDR3 reads TGTGCCAGCAGTTTAACGGACAGGGGGCCTAAAAACATTCAGTACTTC. This encodes CASSLTDRGPKNIQYF.

CDR3 DNA: TGTGCCAGCAGTGTGAGCGGGATTGACTACGAGCAGTACTTC. It yields the protein CASSVSGIDYEQYF. This sequence joins TRBV28 and TRBJ2-7; 7 nucleotides match TRBD2. CDR3 length: 14 residues. CDR1 MDHEN and CDR2 SYDVKM come from the germline V gene. J lost 3 bases, V lost 5 bases, and 7 bases had no gene match.

The V gene is TRBV4-1, the J gene TRBJ2-6; D gene unclear. V lost 0 bases and J lost 0, with 15 bases in between. The CDR3 extends over 19 amino acids. Germline-derived CDR1 and CDR2 are MGHRA and YSYEKL. The CDR3 loop reads CASSQDLAAILSGANVLTF. In DNA, the CDR3 is TGCGCCAGCAGCCAAGATTTGGCGGCAATCCTCTCTGGGGCCAACGTCCTGACTTTC.

J is TRBJ2-5 and V is TRBV2; the D gene is possibly TRBD2 (6 bases). Germline CDR1 SNHLY, CDR2 FYNNEI. The V and J ends lost 3 bases and 4 bases respectively, with 15 bases between them. The CDR3 loop spans 15 amino acids. The CDR3 nucleotides read TGTGCCAGCAGTGACCAGGGTTTGGGAGGAGAGACCCAGTACTTC. Translating it yields CASSDQGLGGETQYF.

This chain links TRBV18 with TRBJ1-1; 7 nucleotides line up with TRBD1. From germline, CDR1 is KGHSH and CDR2 LQKENI. The V and J ends lost 8 bases and 5 bases, in that order; junction bases with no gene match: 14. The length of the CDR3 is 15 residues. The CDR3 spells CASLRTQGGNTEAFF. In DNA form, the CDR3 reads TGTGCCAGCCTCCGTACCCAGGGGGGAAATACTGAAGCTTTCTTT.

This clone has a single count. V gene TRBV5-5 combines with J gene TRBJ2-5; TRBD2 matches 11 bases. CDR1 is SGHKS, CDR2 YYEKEE, per germline (reference sequence). The CDR3 is made up of 16 amino acids. The V and J ends lost 4 bases and 0 bases, in that order; junction bases with no gene match: 5. In nucleotides, the CDR3 is TGTGCCAGCAGCCCGAGACTAGCGGGGAACCAAGAGACCCAGTACTTC. Its protein is CASSPRLAGNQETQYF.

This rearrangement joins TRBV5-5 to TRBJ2-4; maybe TRBD1 (6 bases). The CDR3 length is 12 residues. From germline, CDR1 is SGHKS and CDR2 YYEKEE (reference sequence). V lost 4 bases, J lost 11 bases, and 13 bases lay in between. The CDR3 spells CASSPNRDVQYF. The CDR3 nucleotides read TGTGCCAGCAGCCCCAACAGGGACGTTCAGTACTTC.

The rearrangement uses TRBV5-1 and TRBJ1-1; maybe TRBD1 (6 bases). This CDR3 spans 16 amino acids. V was cut by 3 bases and J by 0 bases, with 15 bases left in between. Germline CDR1 is SGHRS and CDR2 is YFSETQ. The CDR3 sequence: CASSWGHPPLNTEAFF. The CDR3 bases are TGCGCCAGCAGCTGGGGACACCCCCCCCTGAACACTGAAGCTTTCTTT.

The chain uses TRBV7-2 and TRBJ2-5; TRBD2 agrees at 11 bases. V lost 8 bases, J lost 2 bases, and 4 bases stayed unmatched. This CDR3 has 14 residues. The germline gives CDR1 SGHTA, CDR2 FQGNSA. In DNA form, the CDR3 reads TGTGCCAGCTCCCGACTAGCGGGACAAGAGACCCAGTACTTC. It codes for CASSRLAGQETQYF.

The chain carries TRBV6-1 and TRBJ2-1; D not resolved. Between the trimmed V and J ends, which lost 4 bases and 13 bases, there was a span of 8 bases. This CDR3 has 10 residues. Germline V CDR1 and CDR2: MNHNS, SASEGT. For the CDR3, the DNA is TGTGCCAGCAGTGTGGCCATTCAGTTCTTC. Its translation: CASSVAIQFF.

CDR3 in amino acids: CASSILGTGPSYEQYF. DNA for the CDR3: TGTGCCAGTAGTATTCTTGGGACAGGGCCATCCTACGAGCAGTACTTC. V and J are TRBV19 and TRBJ2-7, with 9 bases that match TRBD1. This CDR3 comprises 16 residues. V was pared by 3 bases and J by 1 base, with 7 bases of the junction left unmatched. Per the germline V gene, CDR1 is LNHDA and CDR2 is SQIVND (reference sequence).

The rearrangement links TRBV18 to TRBJ2-2, with D maybe TRBD1 (6 bases). This CDR3 spans 15 amino acids. The germline CDR1 and CDR2 sequences are KGHSH and LQKENI. Trimming cost V 2 bases and J 4 bases, with 11 bases left between them. CDR3 DNA sequence: TGTGCCAGCTCACCAATGGGGGCGCCCACCGGGGAGCTGTTTTTT. Encoded protein: CASSPMGAPTGELFF.

This chain uses TRBV12-2 with TRBJ1-2; the table's TRBD1 call for D was not verified on the DNA. TRBV12-2 is a documented pseudogene. The CDR3 extends over 16 amino acids. The CDR3 protein is CASRLAEGQSSYGYTF. CDR3 coding DNA: TGTGCAAGTCGCTTAGCGGAAGGACAGAGTTCCTATGGCTACACCTTC.

The V call is TRBV6-5, the J call TRBJ2-7; D might be TRBD2 (5 bases). Between the trimmed V and J ends, which lost 0 bases and 6 bases, there was a span of 15 bases. Germline loops: CDR1 MNHEY, CDR2 SVGAGI. The CDR3 is made up of 15 amino acids. The CDR3 spells CASSYSPARASEQYF. The CDR3 DNA follows: TGTGCCAGCAGTTACTCGCCGGCGCGGGCAAGCGAGCAGTACTTC.

The chain joins TRBV28 to TRBJ1-5; 7 bases align to TRBD1. Looked up from germline, CDR1 is MDHEN and CDR2 is SYDVKM. This CDR3 spans 14 amino acids. Trimming cost V 5 bases and J 2 bases; bases outside gene matches: 3. CDR3 residues: CASSADRGNQPQHF. The CDR3 bases are TGTGCCAGCAGTGCCGACAGGGGCAATCAGCCCCAGCATTTT.

This clone was seen just once. The chain joins TRBV18 to TRBJ2-7; D call uncertain. Between the trimmed V and J ends, which lost 2 bases and 1 base, there was a span of 12 bases. The length of the CDR3 is 15 residues. CDR1 is KGHSH, CDR2 LQKENI, per germline. The chain's CDR3 is CASSPISSSSYEQYF. The CDR3 DNA reads TGTGCCAGCTCACCAATTTCGAGCTCGTCCTACGAGCAGTACTTC.

The J gene is TRBJ2-3, the V gene TRBV30; possible D gene TRBD2, 5 bases. The V gene lost 5 bases and the J gene lost 6 bases, with 15 bases spanning the gap. The length of the CDR3 is 13 residues. From germline, CDR1 is GTSNPN and CDR2 SVGIG (reference sequence). CDR3 DNA sequence: TGTGCCTGGGCCAGAGGGCACACGGATACGCAGTATTTT. Protein sequence: CAWARGHTDTQYF.

This chain connects TRBV9 to TRBJ2-2; D unresolved. Per germline, CDR1 SGDLS and CDR2 YYNGEE. The CDR3 extends over 14 amino acids. V was shortened by 5 bases and J by 0 bases, with 8 bases between the two germline ends. The CDR3 DNA reads as TGTGCCAGCAGACTACAATCGAACACCGGGGAGCTGTTTTTT. It encodes CASRLQSNTGELFF.

V and J are TRBV24-1 and TRBJ2-1, with TRBD2 matching over 8 bases. With V trimmed by 1 base and J by 7 bases, 8 bases remained unmatched. The CDR3 is 16 amino acids. Germline V CDR1 and CDR2: KGHDR, SFDVKD. CDR3 bases: TGTGCCACCAGTGATTTCACGGGAGGGCCAGGGAATGAGCAGTTCTTC. Its protein is CATSDFTGGPGNEQFF.

V is TRBV9 and J is TRBJ2-1, with a possible D match to TRBD1 (5 bases). V gave up 3 bases and J gave up 0 bases, with 10 bases separating them. The germline gives CDR1 SGDLS, CDR2 YYNGEE. The CDR3 extends over 15 amino acids. This CDR3 is CASSADSLSYNEQFF. The CDR3 DNA reads TGTGCCAGCAGCGCTGACAGCCTCTCCTACAATGAGCAGTTCTTC.

V gene TRBV5-4 combines with J gene TRBJ2-3, with D perhaps matching TRBD2 (6 bases). This CDR3 spans 19 amino acids. CDR1 and CDR2 (germline): SGHNT, YYREEE (reference sequence). V was pared by 1 base and J by 0 bases, with 21 bases between. The CDR3 nucleotides are TGTGCCAGCAGCTTGAGGGAAGCGGCTAGCGCGTTTAGCACAGATACGCAGTATTTT. Translation: CASSLREAASAFSTDTQYF.

The rearrangement uses TRBV2 and TRBJ1-2; perhaps TRBD1 as D (5 bases). The ends were cut back, 7 bases at V and 2 bases at J, with 11 bases in the middle. Per the germline V gene, CDR1 is SNHLY and CDR2 is FYNNEI. The CDR3 spans 13 residues. The CDR3 region is CASNEDRNYGYTF. CDR3 coding DNA: TGTGCCAGCAACGAAGACAGAAACTATGGCTACACCTTC. The complete variable domain, with remaining parts taken from reference TRBV2 and TRBJ1-2, reads EPEVTQTPSHQVTQMGQEVILRCVPISNHLYFYWYRQILGQKVEFLVSFYNNEISEKSEIFDDQFSVERPDGSNFTLKIRSTKLEDSAMYFCASNEDRNYGYTFGSGTRLTVV.

The V gene is TRBV11-1, the J gene TRBJ2-5, with D perhaps TRBD2 (6 bases). Germline CDR1 reads SGHAT; CDR2 reads FQDESV (reference sequence). V lost 4 bases, J lost 4 bases, and 13 bases lay in between. This CDR3 is 14 amino acids long. The CDR3 sequence: CASSSGLGRETQYF. CDR3 DNA sequence: TGTGCCAGCAGCTCGGGACTCGGGCGAGAGACCCAGTACTTC.

The CDR3 protein is CASSSSGAGHYNEQFF. CDR3 DNA: TGTGCCAGCAGTTCCTCTGGAGCGGGGCACTACAATGAGCAGTTCTTC. The chain couples TRBV28 to TRBJ2-1; TRBD2 matches 7 bases. This CDR3 spans 16 amino acids. Trimming took 4 bases from V and 3 from J; bases not matched to a gene: 9. Germline CDR1 reads MDHEN; CDR2 reads SYDVKM. The entire variable domain, with the rest obtained from reference TRBV28 and TRBJ2-1, is as follows: DVKVTQSSRYLVKRTGEKVFLECVQDMDHENMFWYRQDPGLGLRLIYFSYDVKMKEKGDIPEGYSVSREKKERFSLILESASTNQTSMYLCASSSSGAGHYNEQFFGPGTRLTVL.

The chain has TRBV6-6 and TRBJ2-1, with TRBD2 identical over 8 bases. Germline CDR1 is MNHNY and CDR2 is SVGAGI (reference sequence). V lost 5 bases, J lost 1 base, and 4 bases stayed unmatched. The CDR3 sequence is 15 residues long. This chain's CDR3 is CASSPSGRSYNEQFF. Here the CDR3 DNA reads TGTGCCAGCAGTCCAAGCGGGAGATCCTACAATGAGCAGTTCTTC.